Described below is a single T cell receptor (beta chain) sequence and its context. Data came from immunoSEQ multiplex PCR; TCRdb stores just in-frame clones and leaves some out. This table has approximately 81,000 clones, about 96% appearing once. CDR3 size: 15 residues. V gave up 1 base and J gave up 3 bases; unmatched junction bases: 5. Germline values: CDR1 SGHVS, CDR2 FQNEAQ. This entry belongs to a study of technical replicates of blood from a handful of donors. Sequencing was performed on T cells isolated from PBMCs. This chain uses TRBV7-8 with TRBJ2-7, with 8 bases matching TRBD2. This clonotype was sampled from a human donor in good health. The CDR3 DNA follows: TGTGCCAGCAGCTTAGGCCGGGCGGGGGGCTACGAGCAGTACTTC. Its protein product is CASSLGRAGGYEQYF.